A selection of T cell receptor beta chains follows, all from one sample in a study of blood T cell repertoires in COVID-19. Generated by immunoSEQ multiplex PCR, the TCRdb table keeps only in-frame clones and is missing some. The sample gives about 300,000 clones, about four fifths of which show up once; 1.2% is in the top ten. The sequencing input was peripheral blood. These receptors came from a woman between 50 and 59 years old with acute or convalescent COVID-19. Both conserved end residues are trimmed from each CDR3. The D gene is left open where the match is weak. Rows may omit the clone size; those that give it use once, few, many or a size class.

J gene: TRBJ1-1
clone size: -
D gene: -
V gene: TRBV23-1
CDR3 protein: ASTILGGADEAF

J gene: TRBJ2-7
clone size: -
D gene: -
V gene: TRBV19
CDR3 protein: ASSPPIGVGVSYEQY

J gene: TRBJ1-2
clone size: -
D gene: -
V gene: TRBV7-8
CDR3 protein: ASSLVQGYGYT

J gene: TRBJ2-3
clone size: -
D gene: TRBD1
V gene: TRBV10-3
CDR3 protein: AIRRDRSSTDTQY

J gene: TRBJ2-7
clone size: -
D gene: TRBD2
V gene: TRBV6-5
CDR3 protein: ASRGGTSGTYEQY

J gene: TRBJ2-3
clone size: -
D gene: -
V gene: TRBV7-2
CDR3 protein: ASSFRSPNTDTQY

J gene: TRBJ2-2
clone size: -
D gene: TRBD1
V gene: TRBV12-3/TRBV12-4
CDR3 protein: ASTRTGAGELF

J gene: TRBJ1-4
clone size: -
D gene: -
V gene: TRBV4-2
CDR3 protein: ASSLGVSGEKLF

J gene: TRBJ1-5
clone size: once
D gene: -
V gene: TRBV7-9
CDR3 protein: ASSVTGLGNQPQH

J gene: TRBJ2-7
clone size: -
D gene: -
V gene: TRBV7-2
CDR3 protein: ASSLRVGRYEQY

J gene: TRBJ1-6
clone size: -
D gene: TRBD1
V gene: TRBV6-6
CDR3 protein: ASGRDRGLSPLH

J gene: TRBJ2-2
clone size: -
D gene: TRBD2
V gene: TRBV27
CDR3 protein: ASKGRAGGPELF

J gene: TRBJ2-1
clone size: -
D gene: TRBD1
V gene: TRBV7-3
CDR3 protein: ASSFTGDSYNEQF

J gene: TRBJ1-1
clone size: -
D gene: -
V gene: TRBV19
CDR3 protein: ASKRENTEAF

J gene: TRBJ2-7
clone size: few
D gene: -
V gene: TRBV5-1
CDR3 protein: ASSLEATGYYEQY

J gene: TRBJ2-3
clone size: few
D gene: TRBD2
V gene: TRBV5-1
CDR3 protein: ASSISGVSTDTQY

J gene: TRBJ2-1
clone size: -
D gene: TRBD1
V gene: TRBV3-1/TRBV3-2
CDR3 protein: ASSPTGSDEQF

J gene: TRBJ1-3
clone size: -
D gene: TRBD1
V gene: TRBV28
CDR3 protein: ASMTGGNTIY

J gene: TRBJ1-6
clone size: -
D gene: -
V gene: TRBV5-5
CDR3 protein: ASSLDAGRSSPLH

J gene: TRBJ2-3
clone size: -
D gene: TRBD2
V gene: TRBV3-1/TRBV3-2
CDR3 protein: ASSQEGYTSGRRTSTDTQY

J gene: TRBJ1-2
clone size: once
D gene: -
V gene: TRBV7-9
CDR3 protein: ASSLGATDGYT

J gene: TRBJ2-3
clone size: -
D gene: TRBD1
V gene: TRBV3-1/TRBV3-2
CDR3 protein: ASSRRTGLGDTQY

J gene: TRBJ2-7
clone size: -
D gene: -
V gene: TRBV5-6
CDR3 protein: ASSFLPGVYSYEQY

J gene: TRBJ1-3
clone size: -
D gene: -
V gene: TRBV7-2
CDR3 protein: ASTLPYSGNTIY

J gene: TRBJ1-1
clone size: few
D gene: TRBD1
V gene: TRBV7-2
CDR3 protein: ASSPTGVVSTEAF

J gene: TRBJ1-2
clone size: -
D gene: TRBD1
V gene: TRBV6-4
CDR3 protein: ASSEAQGAKTGYT

J gene: TRBJ2-1
clone size: -
D gene: -
V gene: TRBV7-9
CDR3 protein: ASSLGAPLGYNEQF

J gene: TRBJ2-3
clone size: -
D gene: TRBD2
V gene: TRBV4-2
CDR3 protein: ASSQTTSGGATDTQY

J gene: TRBJ2-3
clone size: -
D gene: TRBD2
V gene: TRBV27
CDR3 protein: ASEPGLAGGLSTDTQY

J gene: TRBJ2-6
clone size: -
D gene: -
V gene: TRBV4-3
CDR3 protein: ASSPSHGSGANVLT

J gene: TRBJ2-7
clone size: -
D gene: TRBD1
V gene: TRBV4-2
CDR3 protein: ASSQESWTGGDEQY

J gene: TRBJ1-4
clone size: -
D gene: -
V gene: TRBV2
CDR3 protein: ASTLTASEKLF

J gene: TRBJ2-7
clone size: -
D gene: -
V gene: TRBV7-9
CDR3 protein: ASSLKGSIGTSSYEQY

J gene: TRBJ1-5
clone size: -
D gene: -
V gene: TRBV19
CDR3 protein: AVGLADSNQPQH

J gene: TRBJ1-1
clone size: -
D gene: -
V gene: TRBV7-9
CDR3 protein: ASSFRAPEAF

J gene: TRBJ1-2
clone size: -
D gene: TRBD1
V gene: TRBV5-4
CDR3 protein: ASSFSSTGDGYT

J gene: TRBJ2-2
clone size: -
D gene: TRBD2
V gene: TRBV24-1
CDR3 protein: ATRGGGTGELF

J gene: TRBJ2-2
clone size: -
D gene: -
V gene: TRBV3-1/TRBV3-2
CDR3 protein: ASSQDPWGGRTGELF

J gene: TRBJ2-2
clone size: -
D gene: TRBD2
V gene: TRBV4-2
CDR3 protein: ASSQSQREGPTGELF

J gene: TRBJ2-2
clone size: few
D gene: TRBD2
V gene: TRBV9
CDR3 protein: ASRTSANTGELF

J gene: TRBJ2-5
clone size: -
D gene: TRBD2
V gene: TRBV2
CDR3 protein: ASRGLARETQY

J gene: TRBJ1-2
clone size: -
D gene: TRBD1
V gene: TRBV5-1
CDR3 protein: ASSAEQGLNHGYT

J gene: TRBJ1-1
clone size: -
D gene: -
V gene: TRBV4-1
CDR3 protein: ASSQRMGHTEAF

J gene: TRBJ2-7
clone size: few
D gene: -
V gene: TRBV5-1
CDR3 protein: ASSDEQGPYEQY

J gene: TRBJ1-6
clone size: -
D gene: TRBD1
V gene: TRBV6-5
CDR3 protein: ASSSGTGDYNSPLH

J gene: TRBJ2-2
clone size: -
D gene: -
V gene: TRBV11-2
CDR3 protein: ASSYISNGELF

J gene: TRBJ1-4
clone size: -
D gene: TRBD1
V gene: TRBV25-1
CDR3 protein: ASSEYGSGGFQEKLF

J gene: TRBJ2-7
clone size: -
D gene: TRBD1
V gene: TRBV7-9
CDR3 protein: ASSLTGGEQY

J gene: TRBJ2-5
clone size: once
D gene: -
V gene: TRBV6-5
CDR3 protein: ASKTTIGTQY

J gene: TRBJ1-4
clone size: few
D gene: TRBD1
V gene: TRBV2
CDR3 protein: ASSETGNDDEKLF

J gene: TRBJ1-1
clone size: -
D gene: TRBD1
V gene: TRBV6-1
CDR3 protein: ASSDRGTANTEAF

J gene: TRBJ2-1
clone size: -
D gene: TRBD2
V gene: TRBV6-5
CDR3 protein: ASSYAGGGYNEQF

J gene: TRBJ2-2
clone size: -
D gene: TRBD2
V gene: TRBV7-2
CDR3 protein: ASSPLGRANTGELF

J gene: TRBJ1-2
clone size: once
D gene: -
V gene: TRBV29-1
CDR3 protein: SVGAGDYGYT

J gene: TRBJ1-2
clone size: -
D gene: -
V gene: TRBV10-3
CDR3 protein: AISDAGNTNYGYT

J gene: TRBJ2-3
clone size: -
D gene: TRBD2
V gene: TRBV19
CDR3 protein: ASSPSGGSTDTQY

J gene: TRBJ1-2
clone size: once
D gene: -
V gene: TRBV6-5
CDR3 protein: ASSSGQLYGYT

J gene: TRBJ1-1
clone size: -
D gene: -
V gene: TRBV5-1
CDR3 protein: ASSQITGEAF

J gene: TRBJ2-3
clone size: -
D gene: -
V gene: TRBV6-5
CDR3 protein: ASSHRASTDTQY

J gene: TRBJ2-1
clone size: -
D gene: TRBD2
V gene: TRBV19
CDR3 protein: ASSIRASGGNEQF